The TCR beta chain under discussion was sequenced for a study of monozygotic twins with inflammatory bowel disease. From the 5' RACE reads, TCRdb lists one entry per CDR3 protein and no DNA. The ten most abundant clones cover less than 2% of a sample with around 190,000 distinct CDR3 sequences. Donors each gave about 2.5 ml of blood. This CDR3 is 18 amino acids long. CDR1 SGHAT and CDR2 FQNNGV come from the germline V gene. Sequences were obtained from blood. The TCR sequence derives from a human donor with ulcerative colitis or Crohn's disease, or a healthy co-twin of an affected twin (not recorded which). The chain links TRBV11-2 to TRBJ2-3; the TRBD1 assignment by TCRdb is unverifiable without DNA. The CDR3 here is CASSPKIFRGRGLDTQYF.